The 2 T cell receptor beta chains below were found in one sample sequenced in a study of vaccination effects on CD4 cells after COVID-19. Sequencing followed a ViraFEST assay step that expanded antigen-specific CD4+ T cells with viral peptide pools. It was after 10 days of culture that CD4+ T cells were isolated. Subjects were given two BNT162b2 or mRNA-1273 vaccine doses. These receptors' antigens are unknown. This table comes from immunoSEQ multiplex PCR, and its TCRdb copy is limited to in-frame clones, with some not included. This sample has tens of thousands of clones, with 65% to 85% found just once. The specimen comprised CD4+ T cells from PBMCs cultured with HCoV-229E spike peptides, sampled after COVID-19 vaccination. The receptors derive from a human donor who received a COVID-19 vaccine.

The chain is built from TRBV5-4 and TRBJ2-7; perhaps TRBD1 as D (6 bases). Germline-derived CDR1 and CDR2 are SGHNT and YYREEE (reference sequence). CDR3 length: 14 amino acids. The V end was cut by 3 bases, the J end by 1 base, with 11 bases between. The CDR3 DNA is TGTGCCAGCAGCTCGCCGGGGACATCCTACGAGCAGTACTTC. It translates to CASSSPGTSYEQYF.

This chain links TRBV6-5 with TRBJ2-7, with 8 positions matching TRBD1. This CDR3 has 14 residues. V shed 5 bases and J 3 bases; nucleotides not matched to a gene: 6. Germline CDR1 reads MNHEY; CDR2 reads SVGAGI. Here the CDR3 DNA reads TGTGCCAGCAGTAGGGACAGGACGGGCTACGAGCAGTACTTC. Protein sequence: CASSRDRTGYEQYF.